Described below is a single T cell receptor beta chain sequence and its context. This entry belongs to a study of blood T cell repertoires in COVID-19. Study summary: Sites in the United States, Italy and Spain provided acute and convalescent COVID-19 samples. PBMCs, B-cell-depleted T cells, or T cells provided the cDNA or gDNA that made up the material.

Original methodology: Estimation of nucleated cell counts was performed using reference gene primer amplification. Method: immunoSEQ multiplex PCR; TCRdb's copy keeps in-frame clones and lacks some. V and J calls and clone size are those listed in that table; D and trimming were worked out from the DNA. In the table there are roughly 100,000 clones, 65% to 85% of which are singletons. Germline loops: CDR1 SGDLS, CDR2 YYNGEE. With V trimmed by 3 bases and J by 8 bases, 10 bases remained unmatched. This CDR3 has 16 amino acids. The specimen was peripheral blood. J is TRBJ2-3 and V is TRBV9; TRBD2 matches 12 bases. This clonotype originated in a man between 65 and 79 years old with active or convalescent COVID-19. CDR3 residues: CASSGPSGGVQGTQYF. CDR3 bases: TGTGCCAGCAGCGGACCTAGCGGGGGGGTCCAGGGTACGCAGTATTTT.